The 29 T cell receptor beta chains reported below all come from one sample, sequenced in a study of blood T cell repertoires in COVID-19. The repertoire was sequenced with immunoSEQ multiplex PCR; TCRdb's copy has only in-frame clones and lacks some. The top ten hold approximately 3.7% of the sample, which has roughly 150,000 clones, roughly 80% seen once. Material: peripheral blood. These receptors were taken from a woman older than 75 with acute or convalescent COVID-19.

The chain recombines TRBV7-9 with TRBJ1-6; D unresolved. Germline loops: CDR1 SEHNR, CDR2 FQNEAQ (reference sequence). The ends were cut back, 3 bases at V and 10 bases at J, with 13 bases in the middle. The CDR3 runs 14 residues. The CDR3 loop reads CASSFTRGGSPLHF. The DNA of the CDR3 is TGTGCCAGCAGCTTCACTCGGGGAGGGTCACCCCTCCACTTT.

This clone was seen just once. The rearrangement links TRBV9 to TRBJ2-4; TRBD2 might be the D (5 bases). CDR1 is SGDLS and CDR2 is YYNGEE in the germline V gene. V lost 0 bases and J 3 bases, leaving 13 bases between the germline ends. The CDR3 is 16 amino acids. DNA of the CDR3: TGTGCCAGCAGCGTAGCAGTCGGGGTGGGCAAAAACATTCAGTACTTC. Its protein product is CASSVAVGVGKNIQYF.

J is TRBJ2-5 and V is TRBV5-1, with D perhaps TRBD2 (5 bases). The CDR3 contains 15 residues. CDR1 is SGHRS, CDR2 YFSETQ, per germline. V dropped 6 bases and J dropped 3 bases, with 18 bases sitting between them. The CDR3 DNA reads as TGCGCCAGCACGCATTTGAGAGGGCCGGAAGAGACCCAGTACTTC. Encoded protein: CASTHLRGPEETQYF.

This chain uses TRBV5-1 with TRBJ2-2; 7 positions match TRBD2. CDR3 length equals 15 residues. Germline-derived CDR1 and CDR2 are SGHRS and YFSETQ. V trimming: 4 bases; J trimming: 3 bases; junction bases outside the gene matches: 6. CDR3 loop: CASSPGLRDTGELFF. The CDR3 DNA sequence: TGCGCCAGCAGCCCGGGACTACGGGACACCGGGGAGCTGTTTTTT.

The V call is TRBV27, the J call TRBJ2-1; perhaps TRBD2 as D (6 bases). CDR1 is MNHEY and CDR2 is SMNVEV in the germline V gene (reference sequence). This CDR3 is built from 15 residues. V was pared by 3 bases and J by 0 bases, with 9 bases between. The CDR3 DNA is TGTGCCAGCAGTTTTAGCGGTAACTCCTACAATGAGCAGTTCTTC. It yields the protein CASSFSGNSYNEQFF.

This chain joins TRBV6-5 and TRBJ1-1; the match to TRBD1 covers 7 bases. The J segment lost 2 bases and the V segment lost 6 bases, leaving 6 bases of the junction unmatched. The CDR3 totals 14 residues. CDR1 and CDR2 (germline): MNHEY, SVGAGI. CDR3 loop: CASRPGTANTEAFF. The DNA of the CDR3 is TGTGCCAGCAGGCCCGGGACAGCTAACACTGAAGCTTTCTTT.

This rearrangement joins TRBV5-1 to TRBJ1-4; 7 bases match TRBD1. Trimming removed 4 bases from V and 7 bases from J; junction bases left unmatched: 4. Germline V gives CDR1 SGHRS, CDR2 YFSETQ. This CDR3 has 13 residues. DNA for the CDR3: TGCGCCAGCAGCAAGACAGGGTCTGAAAAACTGTTTTTT. Its translation is CASSKTGSEKLFF.

About this clone: In the same sample, other DNA sequences code for this CDR3. The rearrangement links TRBV5-1 to TRBJ2-4, with D unresolved. Germline V CDR1 and CDR2: SGHRS, YFSETQ. The CDR3 has 14 residues. V lost 0 bases, J lost 0 bases, and 4 bases lay in between. CDR3 region: CASSLGLAKNIQYF. Here the CDR3 DNA reads TGCGCCAGCAGCTTGGGACTAGCCAAAAACATTCAGTACTTC.

The chain recombines TRBV6-6 with TRBJ1-5, with TRBD1 identical over 10 bases. With V trimmed by 6 bases and J by 1 base, 6 bases remained unmatched. The length of the CDR3 is 16 residues. CDR1 is MNHNY and CDR2 is SVGAGI in the germline V gene (reference sequence). For the CDR3, the DNA is TGTGCCAGCAGCCCCATGGACAGGGGGAGCAATCAGCCCCAGCATTTT. Its translation: CASSPMDRGSNQPQHF.

The V gene is TRBV19, the J gene TRBJ1-2, with TRBD1 matching 10 bases. Trimming removed 9 bases from V and 6 bases from J; junction bases left unmatched: 10. CDR3 length equals 14 residues. The germline CDR1 and CDR2 sequences are LNHDA and SQIVND (reference sequence). The CDR3 loop is CASRPHGTGDGYTF. Here the CDR3 DNA reads TGTGCCAGCCGACCACACGGGACAGGGGATGGCTACACCTTC.

The rearrangement joins TRBV5-1 to TRBJ2-3; TRBD2 aligns across 11 bases. CDR3 size: 16 residues. CDR1 SGHRS and CDR2 YFSETQ come from the germline V gene. The V gene end was trimmed by 1 base and the J gene end by 5 bases; junction bases not matched to a gene: 6. CDR3 DNA: TGCGCCAGCAGCTTGTCGACTAGCGGGATTGTAGATACGCAGTATTTT. Its protein product is CASSLSTSGIVDTQYF.

V gene TRBV19 combines with J gene TRBJ1-2; D not certain. The CDR3 extends over 16 amino acids. Germline CDR1 reads LNHDA; CDR2 reads SQIVND (reference sequence). The V end was cut by 5 bases, the J end by 0 bases, with 16 bases between. The CDR3 DNA sequence: TGTGCCAGTAGTGTATATCCTGTGAGGGCTAACTATGGCTACACCTTC. This gives the protein CASSVYPVRANYGYTF.

The chain employs TRBV30 and TRBJ1-4; 11 nucleotides match TRBD1. Looked up from germline, CDR1 is GTSNPN and CDR2 is SVGIG (reference sequence). The V segment lost 7 bases and the J segment 6 bases; nucleotides outside the gene matches: 4. CDR3 length: 13 residues. This CDR3 is CASRGQGDEKLFF. CDR3 bases: TGTGCCTCAAGGGGACAGGGGGATGAAAAACTGTTTTTT.

V gene TRBV3-1 (or the pseudogene TRBV3-2) combines with J gene TRBJ1-2, with 9 bases aligning to TRBD1. Unmatched junction bases numbered 5, after V lost 3 bases and J lost 9 bases. Per germline, CDR1 LGHDT and CDR2 YNNKEL (reference sequence). This CDR3 is 13 amino acids long. CDR3 residues: CASSQGQGGSYTF. The CDR3 DNA follows: TGTGCCAGCAGCCAGGGACAGGGTGGAAGCTACACCTTC.

The DNA for the CDR3 is TGTGCCAGCCACCTAAGTGGAGTCTCCTACGAGCAGTACTTC. Its protein product is CASHLSGVSYEQYF. J is TRBJ2-7 and V is TRBV6-5, with D unresolved. The CDR3 loop spans 14 amino acids. Germline values: CDR1 MNHEY, CDR2 SVGAGI. The V and J ends lost 8 bases and 0 bases respectively, with 14 bases between them.

The chain has TRBV7-2 and TRBJ2-3, with 9 bases matching TRBD2. The V gene end was trimmed by 4 bases and the J gene end by 1 base; junction bases not matched to a gene: 3. Germline lookup yields CDR1 SGHTA and CDR2 FQGNSA. The CDR3 runs 15 residues. The CDR3 loop reads CASSSLAGGTDTQYF. The CDR3 DNA follows: TGTGCCAGCAGCTCCTTAGCGGGGGGCACAGATACGCAGTATTTT.

V is TRBV3-1 (or the pseudogene TRBV3-2) and J is TRBJ1-2; 7 bases are a match to TRBD1. V lost 4 bases and J lost 1; bases outside the gene matches: 6. This CDR3 spans 15 amino acids. Germline CDR1 and CDR2: LGHDT and YNNKEL (reference sequence). The CDR3 sequence: CASSPRDRYNYGYTF. The CDR3, as DNA: TGTGCCAGCAGCCCCCGGGACAGATATAACTATGGCTACACCTTC.

This clone showed up just a few times. V and J are TRBV7-3 and TRBJ2-2; D is possibly TRBD2 (5 bases). The CDR3 is 15 amino acids. In germline, CDR1 is SGHTA, CDR2 FQGTGA. V lost 2 bases to trimming and J lost 2 bases, with 9 bases between them. The CDR3 sequence: CASSLGGGNTGELFF. CDR3 coding DNA: TGTGCCAGCAGCTTAGGCGGAGGTAACACCGGGGAGCTGTTTTTT.

This clone turned up a few times. The rearrangement joins TRBV19 to TRBJ2-5; no firm D call. Germline V CDR1 and CDR2: LNHDA, SQIVND (reference sequence). The length of the CDR3 is 12 residues. Trimming shortened V by 3 bases and J by 4 bases, and 6 bases separated the two germline ends. The CDR3 coding sequence is TGTGCCAGTAGTATCACGGGAGAGACCCAGTACTTC. Amino acid sequence: CASSITGETQYF.

In this sample, this clone turned up once. The junction shows a germline mismatch at one end, possibly a read error. Written as DNA, the CDR3 is TGTGCCGTCAGCCCGGGACAGGGAAATGGCTACACCTTC. This sequence encodes CAVSPGQGNGYTF. V is TRBV10-3 and J is TRBJ1-2, with 9 positions matching TRBD1. Germline V lookup: CDR1 ENHRY, CDR2 SYGVKD. CDR3 length: 13 amino acids.

The chain links TRBV7-2 to TRBJ2-2; D possibly corresponds to TRBD1 (5 bases). Per germline, CDR1 SGHTA and CDR2 FQGNSA. This CDR3 comprises 14 residues. V was trimmed by 1 base and J by 4 bases, leaving 7 bases between them. The CDR3 DNA reads TGTGCCAGCAGCTTAGTCGACAGCACCGGGGAGCTGTTTTTT. Amino acids: CASSLVDSTGELFF. The variable domain in full, with the rest retrieved from reference TRBV7-2 and TRBJ2-2, is GAGVSQSPSNKVTEKGKDVELRCDPISGHTALYWYRQSLGQGLEFLIYFQGNSAPDKSGLPSDRFSAERTGGSVSTLTIQRTQQEDSAVYLCASSLVDSTGELFFGEGSRLTVL.

V and J are TRBV7-8 and TRBJ1-6; 9 nucleotides agree with TRBD1. V trimming: 5 bases; J trimming: 7 bases; junction bases outside the gene matches: 9. The CDR3 runs to 16 residues. Germline CDR1 SGHVS, CDR2 FQNEAQ. DNA of the CDR3: TGTGCCAGCAGCCCAGGGACAGGGCAAAGGAATTCACCCCTCCACTTT. Its protein is CASSPGTGQRNSPLHF.

The chain has TRBV4-3 and TRBJ1-3; 9 positions match TRBD1. J lost 1 base, V lost 1 base, and 8 bases had no gene match. The CDR3 is 18 amino acids. Germline values: CDR1 LGHNA, CDR2 YSLEER. CDR3: CASSQAPGQGFSGNTIYF. In DNA form, the CDR3 reads TGCGCCAGCAGCCAAGCCCCGGGACAGGGCTTTTCTGGAAACACCATATATTTT.

The chain has TRBV6-5 and TRBJ2-3; 7 bases are a match to TRBD2. The CDR3 consists of 12 residues. Trimming cost V 5 bases and J 8 bases; bases outside gene matches: 4. From germline, CDR1 is MNHEY and CDR2 SVGAGI. In DNA form, the CDR3 reads TGTGCCAGCAGTACCAGCGGGGTTACGCAGTATTTT. It encodes CASSTSGVTQYF.

The chain has TRBV6-6 and TRBJ2-1; a possible D gene is TRBD2 (6 bases). This CDR3 has 16 amino acids. The V gene lost 6 bases and the J gene lost 0 bases, with 15 bases spanning the gap. Germline V gene sequence: CDR1 MNHNY, CDR2 SVGAGI (reference sequence). Here the CDR3 reads CASSPGLLGSYNEQFF. The CDR3 DNA sequence: TGTGCCAGCAGCCCCGGACTACTTGGCTCCTACAATGAGCAGTTCTTC.

This chain connects TRBV18 to TRBJ1-1; D possibly corresponds to TRBD1 (5 bases). The V gene's germline CDR1 is KGHSH and CDR2 LQKENI. This CDR3 comprises 17 residues. Between the trimmed V and J ends, which lost 4 bases and 0 bases, there was a span of 18 bases. DNA for the CDR3: TGTGCCAGCTCACGGGGCGACGCTCAAGCCCTGAACACTGAAGCTTTCTTT. Protein product: CASSRGDAQALNTEAFF.

The rearrangement joins TRBV12-3 or TRBV12-4 to TRBJ2-3; unclear D gene. The CDR3 runs 13 residues. The V end lost 2 bases, the J end lost 6 bases, and 9 bases lay between the germline ends. CDR3 sequence: CASSLRQTDTQYF. DNA of the CDR3: TGTGCCAGCAGTTTAAGGCAGACTGATACGCAGTATTTT.

The chain employs TRBV5-5 and TRBJ2-1; TRBD2 agrees at 7 bases. J lost 10 bases, V lost 0 bases, and 13 bases had no gene match. Germline lookup yields CDR1 SGHKS and CDR2 YYEKEE (reference sequence). The CDR3 length is 16 residues. The CDR3 sequence is CASSLGGEGQQGEQFF. For the CDR3, the DNA is TGTGCCAGCAGCTTGGGAGGGGAGGGGCAGCAGGGAGAGCAGTTCTTC.

The CDR3 loop reads CASSWGTSGGTYQETQYF. The CDR3, as DNA: TGTGCCAGCAGCTGGGGGACTAGCGGGGGGACCTACCAAGAGACCCAGTACTTC. J is TRBJ2-5 and V is TRBV7-9, with 15 positions matching TRBD2. J was trimmed by 0 bases and V by 4 bases; bases with no gene match: 6. This CDR3 comprises 18 residues. Germline-derived CDR1 and CDR2 are SEHNR and FQNEAQ (reference sequence).